The 5 T cell receptor beta chains presented below share a single source sample, sequenced in a study of blood T cell repertoires in COVID-19. Sequencing was performed with immunoSEQ multiplex PCR; in TCRdb, only in-frame clones are kept and a portion is missing. The data show approximately 140,000 clones, around 81% seen once. Source material: peripheral blood. The receptors come from a human donor with acute or convalescent COVID-19. The donor label of this sample is uncertain.

The chain carries TRBV30 and TRBJ1-4; D perhaps matches TRBD1 (5 bases). This CDR3 is 15 amino acids long. Between the trimmed V and J ends, which lost 4 bases and 3 bases, there was a span of 15 bases. The germline V gene has CDR1 GTSNPN and CDR2 SVGIG (reference sequence). This CDR3 is CAWTPPGLANEKLFF. The CDR3 DNA reads TGTGCCTGGACCCCGCCAGGGCTGGCTAATGAAAAACTGTTTTTT.

J is TRBJ2-7 and V is TRBV10-3, with D maybe TRBD1 (5 bases). Germline lookup yields CDR1 ENHRY and CDR2 SYGVKD. Deletions cut 1 base from V and 2 bases from J, with 9 bases between. CDR3 length: 14 residues. The CDR3 region has the DNA TGTGCCATCAGTGAGTTGCCAGGGACCTACGAGCAGTACTTC. Residues: CAISELPGTYEQYF.

This clone has only a few counts. The chain recombines TRBV2 with TRBJ1-5; 8 bases agree with TRBD1. Trimming removed 7 bases from V and 6 bases from J; junction bases left unmatched: 5. Germline CDR1 and CDR2: SNHLY and FYNNEI. The CDR3 runs 13 residues. The CDR3 here is CASMAGGVQPQHF. CDR3 bases: TGTGCCAGCATGGCAGGGGGCGTTCAGCCCCAGCATTTT.

Note on this clone: The junction departs from germline at one end; a sequencing error may be responsible. The chain joins TRBV19 to TRBJ2-2, with TRBD2 matching 12 bases. CDR3 size: 20 residues. Germline lookup yields CDR1 LNHDA and CDR2 SQIVND (reference sequence). The CDR3 region has the DNA TGTGCCAGTAGTCTAGATACCCGACTAGCGGGGGTAACGAACACCGGGGAGCTGTTTTTT. As protein: CASSLDTRLAGVTNTGELFF.

The V and J genes are TRBV2 and TRBJ1-6; D gene unclear. The CDR3 is made up of 14 amino acids. V lost 6 bases, J lost 4 bases, and 10 bases lay in between. Looked up from germline, CDR1 is SNHLY and CDR2 is FYNNEI. The CDR3 here is CASSSQLYNSPLHF. CDR3 DNA: TGTGCCAGCAGCTCACAGCTATATAATTCACCCCTCCACTTT.